Listed here are 10 T cell receptor beta chains from one sample, sequenced in a study of blood T cell repertoires in COVID-19. Assay: immunoSEQ multiplex PCR; the TCRdb copy retains only in-frame clones and omits some. Among hundreds of thousands of clones listed, approximately 85% were seen once. The sample comprised peripheral blood. These receptors originate from a woman in her seventies with acute or convalescent COVID-19.

The chain joins TRBV28 to TRBJ1-2; TRBD1 is a possible D gene (6 bases). Germline values: CDR1 MDHEN, CDR2 SYDVKM. V lost 5 bases and J 8 bases, leaving 24 bases between the germline ends. The CDR3 contains 16 residues. CDR3 DNA sequence: TGTGCCAGCAGTCCAGCCGGGACAAGAATACAGTGGGGCTACACCTTC. Amino acids: CASSPAGTRIQWGYTF.

The gene calls are TRBV3-1 (or the pseudogene TRBV3-2) and TRBJ1-2; perhaps TRBD1 as D (5 bases). Germline CDR1 is LGHDT and CDR2 is YNNKEL (reference sequence). This CDR3 is built from 13 residues. Trimming took 3 bases from V and 7 from J, leaving 12 bases between them. The CDR3 loop is CASSHIFRGGYTF. CDR3 DNA: TGTGCCAGCAGCCATATTTTTAGGGGTGGCTACACCTTC.

This clone has only a few counts. This chain links TRBV5-1 with TRBJ2-1; D is perhaps TRBD1 (5 bases). The CDR3 totals 15 residues. V lost 1 base to trimming and J lost 8 bases, with 16 bases between them. In germline, CDR1 is SGHRS, CDR2 YFSETQ. This CDR3 reads CASSLSGNAWDEQFF. CDR3 bases: TGCGCCAGCAGCTTGTCAGGGAATGCATGGGATGAGCAGTTCTTC.

V usage is TRBV9 and J usage is TRBJ1-2; TRBD1 is a possible D gene (5 bases). V lost 4 bases and J 4 bases, leaving 17 bases between the germline ends. The length of the CDR3 is 15 residues. Germline V gene lookup returns CDR1 SGDLS and CDR2 YYNGEE. CDR3 residues: CASSKGGALIYGYTF. The CDR3 bases are TGTGCCAGCAGCAAAGGAGGGGCTCTAATCTATGGCTACACCTTC.

In this sample, this clone turned up once. The chain joins TRBV9 to TRBJ2-1; the D gene is possibly TRBD2 (5 bases). Trimming cost V 3 bases and J 5 bases, with 24 bases left between them. The germline CDR1 and CDR2 sequences are SGDLS and YYNGEE. The CDR3 sequence is 18 residues long. In nucleotides, the CDR3 is TGTGCCAGCAGCGAAGCCGGGAAATGGGGTCGATTTAACAATGAGCAGTTCTTC. Translated: CASSEAGKWGRFNNEQFF.

The rearrangement uses TRBV5-6 and TRBJ1-5, with TRBD1 matching 7 bases. Germline trimming cut 4 bases from V and 3 bases from J; bases unmatched to any gene: 7. The CDR3 sequence is 15 residues long. Germline CDR1 is SGHDT and CDR2 is YYEEEE. The CDR3, as DNA: TGTGCCAGCAGCCCTACAGGGGCCGTCAATCAGCCCCAGCATTTT. As protein: CASSPTGAVNQPQHF.

The sample holds one count of this clone. The gene calls are TRBV2 and TRBJ1-4; D is perhaps TRBD1 (5 bases). This CDR3 is 15 amino acids long. V shed 10 bases and J shed 0 bases, with 15 bases lying between them. CDR1 and CDR2 (germline): SNHLY, FYNNEI. The CDR3 protein is CATKGNRPTNEKLFF. CDR3 DNA sequence: TGTGCCACCAAGGGGAACAGACCAACTAATGAAAAACTGTTTTTT.

The gene calls are TRBV5-1 and TRBJ1-2, with a possible D match to TRBD1 (5 bases). CDR3 size: 14 residues. The germline V gene encodes CDR1 SGHRS and CDR2 YFSETQ. Between the trimmed V and J ends, which lost 0 bases and 1 base, there was a span of 7 bases. The CDR3 coding sequence is TGCGCCAGCAGCTTGGGGGGCGGTAACTATGGCTACACCTTC. It codes for CASSLGGGNYGYTF.

This chain connects TRBV28 to TRBJ1-6; 8 bases align to TRBD1. The CDR3 is made up of 15 amino acids. Germline V gene lookup returns CDR1 MDHEN and CDR2 SYDVKM. The J segment lost 8 bases and the V segment lost 7 bases, leaving 10 bases of the junction unmatched. In DNA form, the CDR3 reads TGTGCCAGCAACCTTGGACAGGGAGTATATTCACCCCTCCACTTT. Protein sequence: CASNLGQGVYSPLHF.

As regards this clone: This specimen includes other DNA sequences encoding the same CDR3. The V gene is TRBV10-3, the J gene TRBJ1-1; TRBD1 might be the D (6 bases). The CDR3 has 13 amino acids. V gave up 3 bases and J gave up 1 base, with 6 bases separating them. Germline V gives CDR1 ENHRY, CDR2 SYGVKD. CDR3 DNA: TGTGCCATCAGTGACAGGGGGAACACTGAAGCTTTCTTT. It translates to CAISDRGNTEAFF.